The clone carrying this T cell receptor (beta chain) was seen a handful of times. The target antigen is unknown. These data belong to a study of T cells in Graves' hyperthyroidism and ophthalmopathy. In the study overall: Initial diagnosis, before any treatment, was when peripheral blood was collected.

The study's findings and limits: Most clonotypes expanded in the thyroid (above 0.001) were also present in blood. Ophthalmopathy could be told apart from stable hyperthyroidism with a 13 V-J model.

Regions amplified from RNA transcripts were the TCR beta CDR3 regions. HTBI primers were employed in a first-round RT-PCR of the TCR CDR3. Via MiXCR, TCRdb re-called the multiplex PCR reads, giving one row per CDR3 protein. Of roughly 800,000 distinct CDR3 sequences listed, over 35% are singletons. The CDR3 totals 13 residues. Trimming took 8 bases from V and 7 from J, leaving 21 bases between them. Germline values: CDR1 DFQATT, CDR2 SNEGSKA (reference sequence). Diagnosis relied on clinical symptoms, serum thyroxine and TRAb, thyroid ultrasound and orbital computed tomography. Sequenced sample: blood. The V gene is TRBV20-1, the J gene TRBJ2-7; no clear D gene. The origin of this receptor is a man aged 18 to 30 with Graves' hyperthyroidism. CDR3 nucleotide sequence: TGCAGTCCCCTCTCTCCGGTGGAAATGGAGCAGTACTTC. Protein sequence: CSPLSPVEMEQYF.